The 30 T cell receptor beta chains in this list originate from one sample, sequenced in a study of cytomegalovirus exposure and HLA in healthy donors. Primers for the PCR totalled 60 Vbeta and 13 Jbeta. Sequencing used immunoSEQ multiplex PCR; TCRdb keeps in-frame clones, though not all of them. The data hold about 130,000 clones, with 80% observed a single time. The material sequenced was PBMCs. These receptors originate from a man aged 25 to 40 in good health and CMV-seronegative.

The J gene is TRBJ2-7, the V gene TRBV28, with TRBD2 matching over 9 bases. V was pared by 7 bases and J by 4 bases, with 8 bases of the junction left unmatched. This CDR3 region has 14 residues. Germline V gives CDR1 MDHEN, CDR2 SYDVKM. CDR3 DNA sequence: TGTGCCAGCACCGGGGGTAGCGGGGGATACGAGCAGTACTTC. Protein product: CASTGGSGGYEQYF.

This clone has just a few counts. The rearrangement links TRBV7-9 to TRBJ2-7; 7 bases align to TRBD2. Germline-derived CDR1 and CDR2 are SEHNR and FQNEAQ (reference sequence). The V and J ends lost 0 bases and 7 bases, in that order; junction bases with no gene match: 9. This CDR3 is built from 15 residues. In DNA, the CDR3 is TGTGCCAGCAGCTTAGCGCTGTCCTTAGCGGGTGAGCAGTACTTC. Amino acid sequence: CASSLALSLAGEQYF. Looking up the rest from reference TRBV7-9 and TRBJ2-7 gives the full variable domain: DTGVSQNPRHKITKRGQNVTFRCDPISEHNRLYWYRQTLGQGPEFLTYFQNEAQLEKSRLLSDRFSAERPKGSFSTLEIQRTEQGDSAMYLCASSLALSLAGEQYFGPGTRLTVT.

This clone was counted once. This sequence joins TRBV18 and TRBJ2-5; 11 nucleotides match TRBD2. V trimming: 6 bases; J trimming: 5 bases; junction bases outside the gene matches: 8. The V gene's germline CDR1 is KGHSH and CDR2 LQKENI. The CDR3 runs 15 residues. CDR3 in amino acids: CASSKLAGVSETQYF. The CDR3 coding sequence is TGTGCCAGCTCCAAACTAGCGGGAGTTAGTGAGACCCAGTACTTC.

The J gene is TRBJ2-3, the V gene TRBV19; D call uncertain. With 2 bases removed from V and 4 bases from J, the gap between germline ends came to 13 bases. CDR1 and CDR2 from the germline V gene are LNHDA and SQIVND (reference sequence). The CDR3 contains 15 residues. CDR3 DNA: TGTGCCAGTAGTATATCATCCTTGGGCGCAGATACGCAGTATTTT. This gives the protein CASSISSLGADTQYF.

V and J are TRBV10-2 and TRBJ2-7; possibly TRBD1 for D (5 bases). CDR1 and CDR2 from the germline V gene are WSHSY and SAAADI. This CDR3 region has 18 residues. V dropped 3 bases and J dropped 2 bases, with 23 bases sitting between them. The CDR3 nucleotides are TGCGCCAGCAGTGACCCTCCCGCCAGCCCTACAGGTCCCTACGAGCAGTACTTC. Encoded protein: CASSDPPASPTGPYEQYF.

V and J are TRBV5-1 and TRBJ2-2; 9 positions match TRBD1. Germline V gene sequence: CDR1 SGHRS, CDR2 YFSETQ. The V segment lost 3 bases and the J segment 4 bases; nucleotides outside the gene matches: 4. This CDR3 has 15 amino acids. The CDR3 is CASSWGQGGTGELFF. The CDR3 region has the DNA TGCGCCAGCAGCTGGGGACAGGGTGGCACCGGGGAGCTGTTTTTT.

The chain employs TRBV2 and TRBJ2-3; no clear D. V was trimmed by 8 bases and J by 4 bases, leaving 13 bases between them. CDR3 length equals 13 residues. Germline V gene data show CDR1 as SNHLY and CDR2 as FYNNEI. For the CDR3, the DNA is TGTGCCAGCGTGGATACACGGGCAGATACGCAGTATTTT. It encodes CASVDTRADTQYF.

This rearrangement joins TRBV10-3 to TRBJ1-2; 8 positions agree with TRBD1. Trimming cost V 5 bases and J 5 bases; bases outside gene matches: 7. From germline, CDR1 is ENHRY and CDR2 SYGVKD. This CDR3 comprises 14 residues. This CDR3 is CAISPGQGPYGYTF. The CDR3 DNA is TGTGCCATCAGTCCAGGACAGGGACCGTATGGCTACACCTTC.

The chain links TRBV9 to TRBJ2-7; 11 bases match TRBD2. The germline CDR1 and CDR2 sequences are SGDLS and YYNGEE. V gave up 0 bases and J gave up 4 bases; unmatched junction bases: 3. This CDR3 has 15 amino acids. The CDR3 DNA reads TGTGCCAGCAGCGTAGAACCTAGCGGGAGGTACGAGCAGTACTTC. Translating it yields CASSVEPSGRYEQYF.

This clone showed up just once. This chain joins TRBV27 and TRBJ2-1; 7 bases are shared with TRBD1. Trimming at V came to 3 bases and at J to 9 bases, leaving 11 bases not matched to a gene. CDR3 size: 15 residues. Germline loops: CDR1 MNHEY, CDR2 SMNVEV (reference sequence). The CDR3 DNA follows: TGTGCCAGCAGTTTCCTCGGTACAGGGGTTAGTGAGCAGTTCTTC. Translated, it gives CASSFLGTGVSEQFF.

V gene TRBV27 combines with J gene TRBJ2-7; weak D call: TRBD1 (5 bases). With 2 bases removed from V and 0 bases from J, the gap between germline ends came to 8 bases. CDR1 MNHEY and CDR2 SMNVEV come from the germline V gene (reference sequence). The CDR3 runs to 14 residues. The CDR3 DNA sequence: TGTGCCAGCAGTTTAGGCAGGGCCTCCTACGAGCAGTACTTC. Protein product: CASSLGRASYEQYF.

In this sample, this clone turned up once. The chain combines TRBV11-2 with TRBJ2-1; 7 bases line up with TRBD2. The CDR3 is 16 amino acids. Germline V gene lookup returns CDR1 SGHAT and CDR2 FQNNGV. V dropped 1 base and J dropped 8; count of bases not matched to a gene: 11. The CDR3 DNA reads as TGTGCCAGCAGCTTAGTGGTAGCGGGCCCGAGGGATGAGCAGTTCTTC. Translation gives CASSLVVAGPRDEQFF. The full variable domain, rest sourced from reference TRBV11-2 and TRBJ2-1, is EAGVAQSPRYKIIEKRQSVAFWCNPISGHATLYWYQQILGQGPKLLIQFQNNGVVDDSQLPKDRFSAERLKGVDSTLKIQPAKLEDSAVYLCASSLVVAGPRDEQFFGPGTRLTVL.

V and J are TRBV6-4 and TRBJ1-2; no definite D call. The CDR3 runs 13 residues. Germline loops: CDR1 MRHNA, CDR2 SNTAGT. V lost 0 bases and J 4 bases, leaving 6 bases between the germline ends. Here the CDR3 DNA reads TGTGCCAGCAGTGACTCTGGGAGCTATGGCTACACCTTC. Translated, it gives CASSDSGSYGYTF.

The chain is built from TRBV5-4 and TRBJ1-4, with a weak D call TRBD1 (5 bases). The germline CDR1 and CDR2 sequences are SGHNT and YYREEE (reference sequence). Trimming took 4 bases from V and 7 from J, leaving 14 bases between them. This CDR3 contains 14 residues. CDR3 in DNA: TGTGCCAGCAGCCCAGGACGGGGGGGTGAAAAACTGTTTTTT. This encodes CASSPGRGGEKLFF. Full variable domain (remainder filled in from reference TRBV5-4 and TRBJ1-4): ETGVTQSPTHLIKTRGQQVTLRCSSQSGHNTVSWYQQALGQGPQFIFQYYREEENGRGNFPPRFSGLQFPNYSSELNVNALELDDSALYLCASSPGRGGEKLFFGSGTQLSVL.

The chain recombines TRBV5-5 with TRBJ1-2, with D perhaps TRBD1 (6 bases). Trimming cost V 0 bases and J 6 bases, with 12 bases left between them. The CDR3 totals 14 residues. CDR1 is SGHKS and CDR2 is YYEKEE in the germline V gene (reference sequence). The CDR3 sequence is CASSLATGLDGYTF. CDR3 DNA sequence: TGTGCCAGCAGCTTGGCGACAGGTTTGGATGGCTACACCTTC.

The chain couples TRBV28 to TRBJ2-1; 10 bases fit TRBD2. The CDR3 sequence is 14 residues long. Germline values: CDR1 MDHEN, CDR2 SYDVKM. J lost 9 bases, V lost 4 bases, and 6 bases had no gene match. CDR3 sequence (DNA): TGTGCCAGCAGTTCTCCTAGCGGGAGCCGTGAGCAGTTCTTC. Amino acids: CASSSPSGSREQFF.

The V gene is TRBV10-1, the J gene TRBJ2-1, with a possible D match to TRBD1 (6 bases). Trimming left V 6 bases short and J 6 bases short, with 18 bases between. Germline V gene lookup returns CDR1 WNHNN and CDR2 SYGVQD (reference sequence). This CDR3 spans 15 amino acids. The CDR3 DNA reads TGCGCCAGCAGCGACCGAATTACAGGGAGCAATGAGCAGTTCTTC. Translated: CASSDRITGSNEQFF.

The chain carries TRBV9 and TRBJ1-2; D is unclear. Per the germline V gene, CDR1 is SGDLS and CDR2 is YYNGEE. V was trimmed by 0 bases and J by 4 bases, leaving 13 bases between them. The CDR3 spans 15 residues. CDR3 in DNA: TGTGCCAGCAGCGTAGGATGGGCGCTTAGCTATGGCTACACCTTC. Protein product: CASSVGWALSYGYTF.

V and J are TRBV28 and TRBJ2-6, with D perhaps TRBD2 (5 bases). The CDR3 sequence is 17 residues long. The germline CDR1 and CDR2 sequences are MDHEN and SYDVKM. With 6 bases removed from V and 0 bases from J, the gap between germline ends came to 15 bases. CDR3 nucleotides: TGTGCCAGCAGCCCCCCCACGGCGGGCTCTGGGGCCAACGTCCTGACTTTC. As protein: CASSPPTAGSGANVLTF.

The chain employs TRBV19 and TRBJ2-1, with 10 bases identical to TRBD2. Trimming at V came to 8 bases and at J to 5 bases, leaving 12 bases not matched to a gene. Germline CDR1 LNHDA, CDR2 SQIVND (reference sequence). The CDR3 length is 16 residues. The CDR3, as DNA: TGTGCCAGTGGGGCTAGCGGGAGCAGCGGAAACAATGAGCAGTTCTTC. It specifies CASGASGSSGNNEQFF.

The chain employs TRBV12-5 and TRBJ2-2; TRBD1 matches 7 bases. The CDR3 consists of 15 residues. The V gene's germline CDR1 is LGHNT and CDR2 FRNRAP. V lost 6 bases to trimming and J lost 3 bases; unmatched junction nucleotides: 7. The CDR3 here is CASGFGRGYTGELFF. Here the CDR3 DNA reads TGTGCTAGTGGGTTTGGCAGGGGGTACACCGGGGAGCTGTTTTTT.

J is TRBJ2-7 and V is TRBV10-3; D might be TRBD2 (5 bases). Germline-derived CDR1 and CDR2 are ENHRY and SYGVKD. The V gene lost 0 bases and the J gene lost 2 bases, with 20 bases spanning the gap. This CDR3 is 18 amino acids long. The chain's CDR3 is CAISESFSRDSATYEQYF. The CDR3 nucleotides read TGTGCCATCAGTGAGTCCTTTAGTCGTGATAGCGCGACCTACGAGCAGTACTTC.

The CDR3 DNA reads TGTGCCAGCAGCTTAGATGGTGCTAGCGGGAGCAATGAGCAGTTCTTC. Its translation: CASSLDGASGSNEQFF. This chain uses TRBV11-3 with TRBJ2-1; the match to TRBD2 covers 10 bases. The ends lost 0 bases at V and 6 bases at J; junction bases unmatched: 5. The CDR3 is 16 amino acids. CDR1 SGHNT and CDR2 YENEEA come from the germline V gene.

The CDR3 sequence is CASSTGLAGRNEQFF. For the CDR3, the DNA is TGTGCCAGCAGCACTGGACTAGCGGGAAGGAATGAGCAGTTCTTC. The chain couples TRBV7-8 to TRBJ2-1, with 12 positions matching TRBD2. Trimming took 5 bases from V and 7 from J; bases not matched to a gene: 6. The CDR3 is 15 amino acids. Germline lookup yields CDR1 SGHVS and CDR2 FQNEAQ. The entire variable domain, with the rest obtained from reference TRBV7-8 and TRBJ2-1, is as follows: GAGVSQSPRYKVAKRGQDVALRCDPISGHVSLFWYQQALGQGPEFLTYFQNEAQLDKSGLPSDRFFAERPEGSVSTLKIQRTQQEDSAVYLCASSTGLAGRNEQFFGPGTRLTVL.

The chain employs TRBV6-5 and TRBJ1-4; tentative D call: TRBD1 (6 bases). V was trimmed by 6 bases and J by 7 bases, leaving 18 bases between them. CDR1 and CDR2 from the germline V gene are MNHEY and SVGAGI. The CDR3 runs to 15 residues. The CDR3 region is CASRETQGPSEKLFF. CDR3 in DNA: TGTGCCAGCAGAGAGACACAGGGTCCGAGTGAAAAACTGTTTTTT.

This clone occurred a few times. The chain uses TRBV18 and TRBJ1-1; TRBD1 aligns across 7 bases. J lost 4 bases, V lost 3 bases, and 5 bases had no gene match. The CDR3 is 14 residues long. Per germline, CDR1 KGHSH and CDR2 LQKENI. The DNA of the CDR3 is TGTGCCAGCTCACCCCAGGGGGATATCACTGAAGCTTTCTTT. It specifies CASSPQGDITEAFF.

The chain has TRBV20-1 and TRBJ2-1; D call uncertain. The length of the CDR3 is 11 residues. The germline V gene has CDR1 DFQATT and CDR2 SNEGSKA (reference sequence). Trimming removed 1 base at V and 8 bases at J, with 6 bases between. CDR3 loop: CSARALHEQFF. CDR3 coding DNA: TGCAGTGCTAGAGCACTGCATGAGCAGTTCTTC.

The rearrangement uses TRBV28 and TRBJ2-3; 8 bases line up with TRBD2. V shed 6 bases, J shed 4 bases, and the junction held 9 bases outside the gene matches. This CDR3 comprises 15 residues. Germline V gene data show CDR1 as MDHEN and CDR2 as SYDVKM. CDR3 sequence: CASRPSGSGADTQYF. Written as DNA, the CDR3 is TGTGCCAGCAGACCCAGCGGGAGTGGTGCAGATACGCAGTATTTT.

This clone was seen more than once but under ten times. The same CDR3 is also encoded by other DNA sequences in this sample. V gene TRBV18 combines with J gene TRBJ2-7, with TRBD1 matching 12 bases. Losses at the gene ends were 2 bases for V and 4 bases for J; bases not matched to a gene: 3. Germline loops: CDR1 KGHSH, CDR2 LQKENI. The CDR3 length is 15 residues. CDR3 amino acids: CASSPGTGGSYEQYF. The CDR3 region has the DNA TGTGCCAGCTCACCAGGGACAGGGGGCTCTTACGAGCAGTACTTC.

V is TRBV9 and J is TRBJ2-5; 10 nucleotides line up with TRBD2. The end of the DNA fits TRBJ2-7 better, so the J call may be wrong. CDR1 SGDLS and CDR2 YYNGEE come from the germline V gene. CDR3 size: 16 residues. The CDR3 DNA follows: TGTGCCAGCAGCGGAACCCCTAGCGGGAGTCGGTACGAGCAGTACTTC. Its protein product is CASSGTPSGSRYEQYF.